The present T cell receptor beta chain was sequenced within a study of T cell responses to AZD1222 COVID-19 vaccine. Study-wide results and caveats: A rise in Spike-specific TCR breadth and depth followed two AZD1222 doses. Sampling captured repertoires only after the peak T cell response.

Some clones are missing from TCRdb's copy, which holds only in-frame ones; the method was immunoSEQ multiplex PCR. The sample carries around 91,000 clones, 80% to 95% recorded once. In the case of this clone: The antigen remains unidentified.

Germline CDR1 is PRHDT and CDR2 is FYEKMQ (reference sequence). The CDR3 covers 14 residues. After removal of 5 bases from V and 5 bases from J, the junction contained 5 bases not matched to a gene. The chain recombines TRBV13 with TRBJ2-3, with TRBD2 matching 9 bases. The material sequenced was peripheral blood, taken 28 days after the second AZD1222 dose. This receptor was identified in an adult who received the AZD1222 COVID-19 vaccine. The CDR3 nucleotides are TGTGCCAGCAGCAGCGCGGGAGGGGGAGATACGCAGTATTTT. This gives the protein CASSSAGGGDTQYF.